This TCR beta chain is drawn from a study of T cell changes during pregnancy in multiple sclerosis. Assay: immunoSEQ multiplex PCR; the TCRdb copy retains only in-frame clones and omits some. The sample carries fewer than 30,000 clones, about 92% recorded once. CDR3 length: 15 amino acids. Germline CDR1 GTSNPN, CDR2 SVGIG (reference sequence). Trimming at V came to 1 base and at J to 3 bases, leaving 6 bases not matched to a gene. This clone was recorded once. The starting material was CD4+ T cells from peripheral blood mononuclear cells, obtained in the first trimester of pregnancy. The clonotype comes from a female donor with multiple sclerosis, enrolled in a pregnancy study. The J gene is TRBJ2-5, the V gene TRBV30; 9 bases are a match to TRBD2. The CDR3 spells CAWSGGGGGKETQYF. The CDR3 region has the DNA TGTGCCTGGAGTGGGGGCGGGGGGGGAAAAGAGACCCAGTACTTC.